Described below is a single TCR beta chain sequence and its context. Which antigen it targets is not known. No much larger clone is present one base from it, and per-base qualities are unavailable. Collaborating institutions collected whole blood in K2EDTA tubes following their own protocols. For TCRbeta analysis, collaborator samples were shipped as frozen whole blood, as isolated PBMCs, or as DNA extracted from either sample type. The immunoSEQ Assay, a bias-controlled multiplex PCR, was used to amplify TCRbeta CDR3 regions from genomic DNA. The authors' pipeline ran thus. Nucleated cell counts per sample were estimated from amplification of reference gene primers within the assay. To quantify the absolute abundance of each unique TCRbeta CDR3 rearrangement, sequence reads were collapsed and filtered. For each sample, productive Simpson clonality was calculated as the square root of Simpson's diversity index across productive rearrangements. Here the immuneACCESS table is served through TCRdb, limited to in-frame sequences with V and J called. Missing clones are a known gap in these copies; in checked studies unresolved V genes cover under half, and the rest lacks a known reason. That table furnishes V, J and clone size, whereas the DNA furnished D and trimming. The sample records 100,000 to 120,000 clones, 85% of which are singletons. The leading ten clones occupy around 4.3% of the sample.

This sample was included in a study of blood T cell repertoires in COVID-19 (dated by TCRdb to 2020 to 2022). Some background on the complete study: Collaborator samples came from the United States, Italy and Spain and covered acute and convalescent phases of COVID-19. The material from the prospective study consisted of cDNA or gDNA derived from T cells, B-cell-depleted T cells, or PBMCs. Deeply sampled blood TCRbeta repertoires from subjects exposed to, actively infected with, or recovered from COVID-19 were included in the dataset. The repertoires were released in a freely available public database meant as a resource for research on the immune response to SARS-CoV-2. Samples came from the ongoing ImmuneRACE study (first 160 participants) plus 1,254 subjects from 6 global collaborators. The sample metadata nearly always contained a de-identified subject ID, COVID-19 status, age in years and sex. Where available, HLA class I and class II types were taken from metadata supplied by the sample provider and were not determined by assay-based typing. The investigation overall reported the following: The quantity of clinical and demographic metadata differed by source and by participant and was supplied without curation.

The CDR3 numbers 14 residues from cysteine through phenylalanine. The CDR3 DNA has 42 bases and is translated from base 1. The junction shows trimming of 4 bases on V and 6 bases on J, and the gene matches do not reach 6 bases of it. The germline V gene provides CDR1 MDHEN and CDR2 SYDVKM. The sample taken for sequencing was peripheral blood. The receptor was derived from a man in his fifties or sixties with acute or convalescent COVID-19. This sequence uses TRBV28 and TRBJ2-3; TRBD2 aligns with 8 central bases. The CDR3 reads CASSSSGWGDTQYF. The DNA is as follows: TGTGCCAGCAGTTCTAGCGGGTGGGGGGATACGCAGTATTTT.